The 13 T cell receptor beta chains below all came from one sample that was sequenced in a study of blood T cell repertoires in COVID-19. The repertoire was sequenced with immunoSEQ multiplex PCR; TCRdb's copy has only in-frame clones and lacks some. The profile shows about 670,000 clones, 85% to 90% of them singletons. Sequencing input: peripheral blood. The source of these receptors is a woman aged 18-35 years with acute or convalescent COVID-19.

V is TRBV4-1 and J is TRBJ1-1, with D possibly TRBD1 on 5 matching bases. CDR3 length: 14 residues. In germline, CDR1 is MGHRA, CDR2 YSYEKL. The V gene lost 2 bases and the J gene lost 0 bases, with 7 bases spanning the gap. The CDR3 region has the DNA TGCGCCAGCAGCCAACAGGGCCTGAACACTGAAGCTTTCTTT. Translated: CASSQQGLNTEAFF.

J is TRBJ1-4 and V is TRBV21-1; the table gives TRBD1 as D, unverified against the DNA. TRBV21-1 is a recognized pseudogene. CDR3 length equals 14 residues. The CDR3 is CASTEQTGSEKLFF. CDR3 DNA: TGTGCCAGCACCGAACAAACAGGGTCTGAAAAACTGTTTTTT.

The V and J genes are TRBV15 and TRBJ1-5, with 9 bases lining up with TRBD1. This CDR3 is built from 19 residues. The V gene end was trimmed by 3 bases and the J gene end by 2 bases; junction bases not matched to a gene: 14. Per germline, CDR1 LNHNV and CDR2 YYDKDF (reference sequence). CDR3 sequence: CATSSHGQGRRSGNQPQHF. In DNA, the CDR3 is TGTGCCACCAGCAGCCATGGACAGGGGAGACGTAGCGGCAATCAGCCCCAGCATTTT.

With respect to this clone: The sample has other DNA sequences that encode this CDR3 too. The chain recombines TRBV2 with TRBJ1-2; 7 bases agree with TRBD1. CDR3 size: 13 residues. The germline gives CDR1 SNHLY, CDR2 FYNNEI. Trimming removed 5 bases from V and 3 bases from J; junction bases left unmatched: 3. CDR3 nucleotides: TGTGCCAGCAGTCCCGACAGGGACTATGGCTACACCTTC. Its translation: CASSPDRDYGYTF.

The chain couples TRBV6-2 or TRBV6-3 to TRBJ2-2; no definite D call. V lost 2 bases to trimming and J lost 3 bases, with 7 bases between them. The CDR3 has 14 residues. Looked up from germline, CDR1 is MNHEY and CDR2 is SVGEGT. As DNA, the CDR3 is TGTGCCAGCAGTTACGAGATCGACACCGGGGAGCTGTTTTTT. Its protein is CASSYEIDTGELFF.

The chain is built from TRBV6-5 and TRBJ1-1; D is unclear. Trimming shortened V by 4 bases and J by 0 bases, and 12 bases separated the two germline ends. Germline lookup yields CDR1 MNHEY and CDR2 SVGAGI. The CDR3 is 15 residues long. The CDR3 protein is CASSSVEVMNTEAFF. DNA for the CDR3: TGTGCCAGCAGTTCCGTGGAGGTTATGAACACTGAAGCTTTCTTT.

This clone was detected only once. The chain is built from TRBV30 and TRBJ2-5; D is ambiguous. This CDR3 contains 12 residues. CDR1 GTSNPN and CDR2 SVGIG come from the germline V gene (reference sequence). Trimming removed 0 bases at V and 7 bases at J, with 9 bases between. Here the CDR3 reads CAWSVQLGTQYF. The CDR3 DNA is TGTGCCTGGAGTGTACAGCTGGGGACCCAGTACTTC.

V usage is TRBV2 and J usage is TRBJ1-2; D ambiguous. Trimming stripped 8 bases from V and 6 bases from J, with 19 bases between. Per germline, CDR1 SNHLY and CDR2 FYNNEI. This CDR3 region has 14 residues. CDR3 amino acids: CASRGGLSAHGYTF. The CDR3 bases are TGTGCCAGCCGGGGAGGGCTTTCGGCCCATGGCTACACCTTC.

The J gene is TRBJ2-7, the V gene TRBV6-2 or TRBV6-3; TRBD1 is a possible D gene (6 bases). V lost 5 bases, J lost 0 bases, and 20 bases lay in between. Germline loops: CDR1 MNHEY, CDR2 SVGEGT. The CDR3 loop spans 17 amino acids. The CDR3 region is CASSSYHRWTASYEQYF. The CDR3 DNA is TGTGCCAGCAGTAGTTACCACCGATGGACAGCCTCCTACGAGCAGTACTTC.

The V call is TRBV6-2 or TRBV6-3, the J call TRBJ2-5, with D uncertain. The CDR3 length is 11 residues. Germline loops: CDR1 MNHEY, CDR2 SVGEGT. Trimming pared 4 bases from V and 5 bases from J, leaving 5 bases between. The CDR3 DNA is TGTGCCAGCAGTTTCATGGAGACCCAGTACTTC. This gives the protein CASSFMETQYF.

V gene TRBV6-6 combines with J gene TRBJ2-1; D is possibly TRBD1 (5 bases). The V end was cut by 4 bases, the J end by 2 bases, with 6 bases between. The CDR3 contains 13 residues. Germline V gene lookup returns CDR1 MNHNY and CDR2 SVGAGI (reference sequence). CDR3 region: CASSSDTYNEQFF. In nucleotides, the CDR3 is TGTGCCAGCAGTTCGGACACCTACAATGAGCAGTTCTTC.

This clone was seen more than once but under ten times. This chain links TRBV7-2 with TRBJ1-6; TRBD1 might be the D (5 bases). The CDR3 is 13 residues long. In germline, CDR1 is SGHTA, CDR2 FQGNSA. Trimming removed 3 bases at V and 15 bases at J, with 15 bases between. The CDR3: CASSLGGELHLHF. CDR3 nucleotides: TGTGCCAGCAGCTTGGGGGGGGAATTGCACCTCCACTTT. The full variable domain, rest sourced from reference TRBV7-2 and TRBJ1-6, is GAGVSQSPSNKVTEKGKDVELRCDPISGHTALYWYRQSLGQGLEFLIYFQGNSAPDKSGLPSDRFSAERTGGSVSTLTIQRTQQEDSAVYLCASSLGGELHLHFGNGTRLTVT.

The V call is TRBV19, the J call TRBJ1-1; D gene unclear. Between the trimmed V and J ends, which lost 6 bases and 3 bases, there was a span of 20 bases. This CDR3 contains 16 residues. The V gene's germline CDR1 is LNHDA and CDR2 SQIVND (reference sequence). As DNA, the CDR3 is TGTGCCAGTAGGCCTGGGCCCGGCATGTGGGACACTGAAGCTTTCTTT. It codes for CASRPGPGMWDTEAFF. Drawing the rest from reference TRBV19 and TRBJ1-1, the complete variable domain is DGGITQSPKYLFRKEGQNVTLSCEQNLNHDAMYWYRQDPGQGLRLIYYSQIVNDFQKGDIAEGYSVSREKKESFPLTVTSAQKNPTAFYLCASRPGPGMWDTEAFFGQGTRLTVV.